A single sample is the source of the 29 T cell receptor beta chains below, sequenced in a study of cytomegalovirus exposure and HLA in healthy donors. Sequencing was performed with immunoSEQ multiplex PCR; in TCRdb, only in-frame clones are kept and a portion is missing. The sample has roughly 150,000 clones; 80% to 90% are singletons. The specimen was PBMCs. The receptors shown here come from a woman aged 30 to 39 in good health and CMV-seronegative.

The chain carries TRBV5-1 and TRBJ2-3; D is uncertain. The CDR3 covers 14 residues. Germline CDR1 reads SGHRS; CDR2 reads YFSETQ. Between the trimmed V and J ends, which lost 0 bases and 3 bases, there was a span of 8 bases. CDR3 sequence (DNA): TGCGCCAGCAGCTTGGGTCAGAATACAGATACGCAGTATTTT. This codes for CASSLGQNTDTQYF.

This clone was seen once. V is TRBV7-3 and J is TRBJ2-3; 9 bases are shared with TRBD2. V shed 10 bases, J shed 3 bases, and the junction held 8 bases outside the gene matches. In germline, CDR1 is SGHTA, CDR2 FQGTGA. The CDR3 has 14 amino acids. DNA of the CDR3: TGTGCCACGAGGAGCGGGGGGCCAACAGATACGCAGTATTTT. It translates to CATRSGGPTDTQYF.

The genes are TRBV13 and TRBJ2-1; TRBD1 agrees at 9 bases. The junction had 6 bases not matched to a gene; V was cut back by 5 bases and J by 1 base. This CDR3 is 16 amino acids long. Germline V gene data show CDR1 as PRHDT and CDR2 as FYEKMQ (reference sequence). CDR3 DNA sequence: TGTGCCAGCAGCCCAATGGGGACAGGGTCCTACAATGAGCAGTTCTTC. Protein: CASSPMGTGSYNEQFF.

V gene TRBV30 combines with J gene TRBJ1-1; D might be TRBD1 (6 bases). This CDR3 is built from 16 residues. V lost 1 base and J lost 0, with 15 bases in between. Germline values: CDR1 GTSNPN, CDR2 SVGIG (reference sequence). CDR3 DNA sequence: TGTGCCTGGAGTGCTAGGACAGCTTTCATGAACACTGAAGCTTTCTTT. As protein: CAWSARTAFMNTEAFF.

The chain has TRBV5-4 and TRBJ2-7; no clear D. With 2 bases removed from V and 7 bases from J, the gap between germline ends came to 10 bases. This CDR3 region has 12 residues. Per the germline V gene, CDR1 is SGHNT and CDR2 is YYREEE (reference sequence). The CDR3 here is CASSFQTMEQYF. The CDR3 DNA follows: TGTGCCAGCAGCTTCCAGACCATGGAGCAGTACTTC.

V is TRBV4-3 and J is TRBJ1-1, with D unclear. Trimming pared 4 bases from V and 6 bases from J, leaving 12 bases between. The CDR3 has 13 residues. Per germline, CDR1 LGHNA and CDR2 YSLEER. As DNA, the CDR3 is TGCGCCAGCAGCCGCTCAGGCCAGGCTGAAGCTTTCTTT. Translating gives CASSRSGQAEAFF.

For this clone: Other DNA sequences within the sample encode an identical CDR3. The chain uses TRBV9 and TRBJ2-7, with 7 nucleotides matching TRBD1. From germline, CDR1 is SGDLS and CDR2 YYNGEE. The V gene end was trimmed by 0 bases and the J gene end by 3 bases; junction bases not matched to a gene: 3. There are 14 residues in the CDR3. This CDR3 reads CASSVGQGGYEQYF. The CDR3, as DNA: TGTGCCAGCAGCGTAGGACAGGGCGGCTACGAGCAGTACTTC.

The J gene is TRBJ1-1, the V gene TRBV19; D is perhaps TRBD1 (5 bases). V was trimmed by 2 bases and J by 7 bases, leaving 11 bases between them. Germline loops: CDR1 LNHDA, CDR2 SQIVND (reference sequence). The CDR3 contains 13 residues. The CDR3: CASSIKETVEAFF. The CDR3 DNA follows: TGTGCCAGTAGTATAAAGGAGACAGTTGAAGCTTTCTTT.

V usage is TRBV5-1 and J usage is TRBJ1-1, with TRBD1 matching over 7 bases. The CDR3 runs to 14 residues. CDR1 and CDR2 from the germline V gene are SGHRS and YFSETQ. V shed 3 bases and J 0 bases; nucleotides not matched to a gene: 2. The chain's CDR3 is CASSWGQMNTEAFF. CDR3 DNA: TGCGCCAGCAGCTGGGGACAGATGAACACTGAAGCTTTCTTT.

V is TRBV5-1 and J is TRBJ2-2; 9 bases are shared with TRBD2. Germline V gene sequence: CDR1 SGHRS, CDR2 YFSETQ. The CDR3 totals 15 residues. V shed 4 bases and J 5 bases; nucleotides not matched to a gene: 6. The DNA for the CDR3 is TGCGCCAGCAGCCCCCTAGCGGGAACTACCGGGGAGCTGTTTTTT. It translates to CASSPLAGTTGELFF. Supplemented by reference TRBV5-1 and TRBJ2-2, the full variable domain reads KAGVTQTPRYLIKTRGQQVTLSCSPISGHRSVSWYQQTPGQGLQFLFEYFSETQRNKGNFPGRFSGRQFSNSRSEMNVSTLELGDSALYLCASSPLAGTTGELFFGEGSRLTVL.

The CDR3 nucleotides read TGTGCCGTCCTGGGGCCAAGTGTCCGAGGAAACACCATATATTTT. Amino acid sequence: CAVLGPSVRGNTIYF. V gene TRBV11-2 combines with J gene TRBJ1-3; TRBD1 might be the D (5 bases). Per germline, CDR1 SGHAT and CDR2 FQNNGV. This CDR3 is built from 15 residues. The V gene lost 11 bases and the J gene lost 4 bases, with 21 bases spanning the gap.

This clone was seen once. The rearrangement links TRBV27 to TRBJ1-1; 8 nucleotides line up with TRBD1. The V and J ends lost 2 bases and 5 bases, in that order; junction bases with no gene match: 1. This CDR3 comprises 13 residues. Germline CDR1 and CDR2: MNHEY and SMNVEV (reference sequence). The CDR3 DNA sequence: TGTGCCAGCAGTTTAACAGGGGGGACTGAAGCTTTCTTT. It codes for CASSLTGGTEAFF.

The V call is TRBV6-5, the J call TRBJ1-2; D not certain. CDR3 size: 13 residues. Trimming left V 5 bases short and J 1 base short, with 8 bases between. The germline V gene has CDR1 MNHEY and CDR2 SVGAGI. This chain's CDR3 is CASSAAFNYGYTF. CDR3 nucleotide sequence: TGTGCCAGCAGTGCAGCGTTTAACTATGGCTACACCTTC.

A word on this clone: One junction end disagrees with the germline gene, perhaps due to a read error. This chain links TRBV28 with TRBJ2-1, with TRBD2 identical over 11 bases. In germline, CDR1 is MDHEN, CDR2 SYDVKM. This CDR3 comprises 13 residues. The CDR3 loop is CACRTSGYNEQFF. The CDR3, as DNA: TGTGCCTGCAGGACTAGCGGGTACAATGAGCAGTTCTTC.

The CDR3 DNA is TGCGCCAGCAGCCAAGGGTATTCCGGGAACACTGAAGCTTTCTTT. Amino acids: CASSQGYSGNTEAFF. V gene TRBV4-3 combines with J gene TRBJ1-1; D uncertain. The ends were cut back, 1 base at V and 1 base at J, with 10 bases in the middle. Germline V gene sequence: CDR1 LGHNA, CDR2 YSLEER. This CDR3 has 15 amino acids.

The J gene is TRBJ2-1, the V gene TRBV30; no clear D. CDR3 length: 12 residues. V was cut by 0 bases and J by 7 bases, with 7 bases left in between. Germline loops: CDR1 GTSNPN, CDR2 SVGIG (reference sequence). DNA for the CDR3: TGTGCCTGGAGTGTTGGTTCAAATGAGCAGTTCTTC. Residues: CAWSVGSNEQFF.

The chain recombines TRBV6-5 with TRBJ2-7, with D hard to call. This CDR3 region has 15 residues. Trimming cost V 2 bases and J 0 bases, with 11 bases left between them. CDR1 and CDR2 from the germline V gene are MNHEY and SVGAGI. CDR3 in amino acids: CASSYGTGSSYEQYF. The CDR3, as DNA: TGTGCCAGCAGTTACGGAACCGGAAGCTCCTACGAGCAGTACTTC.

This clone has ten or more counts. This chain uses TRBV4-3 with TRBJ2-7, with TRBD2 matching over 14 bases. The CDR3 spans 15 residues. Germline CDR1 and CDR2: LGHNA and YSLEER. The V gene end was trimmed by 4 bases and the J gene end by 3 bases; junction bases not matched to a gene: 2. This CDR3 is CASSLGLAGGYEQYF. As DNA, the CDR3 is TGCGCCAGCAGCCTAGGACTAGCGGGAGGCTACGAGCAGTACTTC.

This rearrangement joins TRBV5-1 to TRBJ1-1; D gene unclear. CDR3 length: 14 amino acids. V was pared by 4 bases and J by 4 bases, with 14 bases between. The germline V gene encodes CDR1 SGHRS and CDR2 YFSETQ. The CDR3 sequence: CASSLMVEGTEAFF. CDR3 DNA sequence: TGCGCCAGCAGCCTCATGGTTGAGGGCACTGAAGCTTTCTTT.

CDR3 bases: TGTGCCACCCGGGACAGGGGGCCCTACAATGAGCAGTTCTTC. This sequence encodes CATRDRGPYNEQFF. The rearrangement joins TRBV11-2 to TRBJ2-1, with 12 bases lining up with TRBD1. The V gene's germline CDR1 is SGHAT and CDR2 FQNNGV. The V and J ends lost 10 bases and 2 bases, in that order; junction bases with no gene match: 3. This CDR3 is 14 amino acids long.

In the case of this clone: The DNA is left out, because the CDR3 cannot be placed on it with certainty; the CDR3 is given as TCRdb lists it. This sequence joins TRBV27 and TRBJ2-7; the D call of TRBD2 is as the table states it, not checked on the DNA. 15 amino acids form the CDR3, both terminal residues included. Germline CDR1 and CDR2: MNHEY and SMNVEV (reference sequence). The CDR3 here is CASSLSLRHTHEQYF.

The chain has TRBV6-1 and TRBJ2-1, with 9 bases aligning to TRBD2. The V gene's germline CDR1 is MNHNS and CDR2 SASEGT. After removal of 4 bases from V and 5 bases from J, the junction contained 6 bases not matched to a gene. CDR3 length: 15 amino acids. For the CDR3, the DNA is TGTGCCAGCAGTGCCCCGACTAGCGGAAACAATGAGCAGTTCTTC. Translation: CASSAPTSGNNEQFF.

The CDR3 DNA sequence: TGTGCCATCAGTGAGCCGGGACAGGTGGGCGCAGCTTTCTTT. This sequence encodes CAISEPGQVGAAFF. The chain couples TRBV10-3 to TRBJ1-1; 8 positions match TRBD1. This CDR3 comprises 14 residues. J gave up 10 bases and V 2 bases, and 9 bases lay outside the gene matches. Per the germline V gene, CDR1 is ENHRY and CDR2 is SYGVKD.

This CDR3 is CASSPEGTGNYGYTF. Here the CDR3 DNA reads TGTGCCAGCAGTCCTGAAGGGACAGGGAACTATGGCTACACCTTC. This rearrangement joins TRBV2 to TRBJ1-2; TRBD1 matches 9 bases. The CDR3 is 15 amino acids. V lost 5 bases, J lost 2 bases, and 6 bases stayed unmatched. Per germline, CDR1 SNHLY and CDR2 FYNNEI.

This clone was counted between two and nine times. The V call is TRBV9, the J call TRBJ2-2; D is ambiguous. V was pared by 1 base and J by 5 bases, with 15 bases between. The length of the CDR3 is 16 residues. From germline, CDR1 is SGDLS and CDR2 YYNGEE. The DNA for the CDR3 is TGTGCCAGCAGCGTATGGGTCCACGGACCAACCGGGGAGCTGTTTTTT. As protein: CASSVWVHGPTGELFF.

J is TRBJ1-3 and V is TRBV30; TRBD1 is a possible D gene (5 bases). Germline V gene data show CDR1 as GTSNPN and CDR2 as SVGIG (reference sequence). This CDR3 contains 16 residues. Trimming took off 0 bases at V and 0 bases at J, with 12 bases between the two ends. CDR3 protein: CAWSVRGASSGNTIYF. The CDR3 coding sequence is TGTGCCTGGAGTGTACGGGGCGCGAGCTCTGGAAACACCATATATTTT.

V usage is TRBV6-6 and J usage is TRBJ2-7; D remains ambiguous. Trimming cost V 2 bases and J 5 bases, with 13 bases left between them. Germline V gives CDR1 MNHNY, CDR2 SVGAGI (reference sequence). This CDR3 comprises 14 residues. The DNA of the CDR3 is TGTGCCAGCAGTTACCATGTAGGGTGGAACGAGCAGTACTTC. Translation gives CASSYHVGWNEQYF.

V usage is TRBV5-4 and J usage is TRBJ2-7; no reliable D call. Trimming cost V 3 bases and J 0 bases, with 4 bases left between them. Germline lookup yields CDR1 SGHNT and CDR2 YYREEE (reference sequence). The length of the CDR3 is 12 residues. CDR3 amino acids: CASSYNSYEQYF. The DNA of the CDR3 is TGTGCCAGCAGCTACAACTCCTACGAGCAGTACTTC.

CDR3 amino acids: CASSQGGSGNEQFF. The CDR3 DNA sequence: TGTGCCAGCAGCCAAGGAGGGTCCGGCAATGAGCAGTTCTTC. The chain couples TRBV4-2 to TRBJ2-1; D possibly corresponds to TRBD2 (5 bases). Trimming cost V 1 base and J 6 bases, with 10 bases left between them. The length of the CDR3 is 14 residues. In germline, CDR1 is LGHNA, CDR2 YNFKEQ.